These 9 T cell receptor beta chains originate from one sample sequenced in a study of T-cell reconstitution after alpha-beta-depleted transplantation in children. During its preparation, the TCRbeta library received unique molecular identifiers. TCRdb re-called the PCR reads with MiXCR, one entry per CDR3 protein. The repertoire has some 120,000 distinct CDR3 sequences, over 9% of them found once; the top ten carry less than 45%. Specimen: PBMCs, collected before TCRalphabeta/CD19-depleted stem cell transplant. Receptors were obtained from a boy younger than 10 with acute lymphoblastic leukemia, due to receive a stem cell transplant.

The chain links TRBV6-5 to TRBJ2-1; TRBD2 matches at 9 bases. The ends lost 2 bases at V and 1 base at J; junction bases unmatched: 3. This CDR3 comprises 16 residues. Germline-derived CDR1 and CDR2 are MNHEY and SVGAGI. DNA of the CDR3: TGTGCCAGCAGTTACGTTGCGGGAGGGTCCTACAATGAGCAGTTCTTC. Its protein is CASSYVAGGSYNEQFF.

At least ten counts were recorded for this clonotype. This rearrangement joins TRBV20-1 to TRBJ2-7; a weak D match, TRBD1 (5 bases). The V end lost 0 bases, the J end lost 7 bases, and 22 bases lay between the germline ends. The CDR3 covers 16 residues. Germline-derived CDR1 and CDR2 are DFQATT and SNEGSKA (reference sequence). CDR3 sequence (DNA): TGCAGTGCTAGAGATCAAGTGGACACCGTTTTGGGAGAGCAGTACTTC. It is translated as CSARDQVDTVLGEQYF.

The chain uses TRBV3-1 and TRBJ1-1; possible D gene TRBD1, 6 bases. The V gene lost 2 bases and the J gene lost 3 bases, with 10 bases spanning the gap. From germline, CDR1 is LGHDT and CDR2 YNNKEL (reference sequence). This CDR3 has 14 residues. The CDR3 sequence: CASSQRGGDTEAFF. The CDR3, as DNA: TGTGCCAGCAGCCAAAGAGGGGGGGACACTGAAGCTTTCTTT.

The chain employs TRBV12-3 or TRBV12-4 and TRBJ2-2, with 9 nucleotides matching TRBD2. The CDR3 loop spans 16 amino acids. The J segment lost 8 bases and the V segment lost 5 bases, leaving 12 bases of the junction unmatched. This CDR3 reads CASSMGRREGGGELFF. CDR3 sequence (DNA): TGTGCCAGCAGTATGGGTAGGCGGGAGGGAGGAGGGGAGCTGTTTTTT.

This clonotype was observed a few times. The CDR3 DNA sequence: TGTGCCATCAGGGCCACAGATACGCAGTATTTT. Residues: CAIRATDTQYF. This chain links TRBV10-3 with TRBJ2-3; D uncertain. V was shortened by 6 bases and J by 2 bases, with 3 bases between the two germline ends. The germline CDR1 and CDR2 sequences are ENHRY and SYGVKD. The CDR3 totals 11 residues.

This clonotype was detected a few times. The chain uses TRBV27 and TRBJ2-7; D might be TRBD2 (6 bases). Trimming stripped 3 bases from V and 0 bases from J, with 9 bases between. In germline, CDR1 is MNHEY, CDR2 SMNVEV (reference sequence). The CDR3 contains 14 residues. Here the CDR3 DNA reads TGTGCCAGCAGTTTTGGCGGGACCTCCTACGAGCAGTACTTC. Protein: CASSFGGTSYEQYF.

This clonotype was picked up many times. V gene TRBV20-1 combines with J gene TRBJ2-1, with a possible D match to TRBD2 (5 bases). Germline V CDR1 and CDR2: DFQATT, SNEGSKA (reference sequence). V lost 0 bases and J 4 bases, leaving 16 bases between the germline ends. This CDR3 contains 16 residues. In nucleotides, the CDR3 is TGCAGTGCTAGAGACGTCCGGGGAAAAGAGTACAATGAGCAGTTCTTC. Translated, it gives CSARDVRGKEYNEQFF.

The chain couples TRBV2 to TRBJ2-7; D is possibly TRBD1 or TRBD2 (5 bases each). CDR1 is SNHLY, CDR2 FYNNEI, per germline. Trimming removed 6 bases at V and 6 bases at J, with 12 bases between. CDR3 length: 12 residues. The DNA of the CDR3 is TGTGCCAGCAGGGAAACGGGGACCGAGCAGTACTTC. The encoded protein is CASRETGTEQYF. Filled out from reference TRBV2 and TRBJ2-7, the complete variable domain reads EPEVTQTPSHQVTQMGQEVILRCVPISNHLYFYWYRQILGQKVEFLVSFYNNEISEKSEIFDDQFSVERPDGSNFTLKIRSTKLEDSAMYFCASRETGTEQYFGPGTRLTVT.

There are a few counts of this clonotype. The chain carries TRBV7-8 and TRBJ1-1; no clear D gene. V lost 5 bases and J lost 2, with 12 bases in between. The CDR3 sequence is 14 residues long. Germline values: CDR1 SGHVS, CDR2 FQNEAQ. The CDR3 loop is CASSPGMLNTEAFF. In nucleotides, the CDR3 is TGTGCCAGCAGCCCCGGGATGCTTAACACTGAAGCTTTCTTT.